This TCR beta chain was sequenced for a study of T cell responses to AZD1222 COVID-19 vaccine. Findings of the study overall: White British donors predominated, females outnumbered males, and clonal diversity was possibly underestimated.

There are 12 residues in the CDR3. Germline-derived CDR1 and CDR2 are SGHKS and YYEKEE (reference sequence). V shed 2 bases and J shed 7 bases, with 6 bases lying between them. In regard to this clone: Its matching antigen is unknown.

The method was immunoSEQ multiplex PCR; TCRdb's version includes in-frame clones alone and lacks a portion of them. The sample contains about 75,000 clones, approximately 88% of which appear only once. The receptor was derived from an adult who received the MenACWY meningococcal vaccine as a control. The sample here was peripheral blood, taken 28 days after the second dose of the MenACWY control vaccine. This sequence joins TRBV5-5 and TRBJ2-2; possible D gene TRBD1, 5 bases. CDR3 region: CASSFTGGELFF. In DNA, the CDR3 is TGTGCCAGCAGCTTCACAGGCGGGGAGCTGTTTTTT. Full variable domain (remainder filled in from reference TRBV5-5 and TRBJ2-2): DAGVTQSPTHLIKTRGQQVTLRCSPISGHKSVSWYQQVLGQGPQFIFQYYEKEERGRGNFPDRFSARQFPNYSSELNVNALLLGDSALYLCASSFTGGELFFGEGSRLTVL.